These 24 T cell receptor beta chains were all obtained from the same sample, sequenced in a study of T-cell reconstitution after alpha-beta-depleted transplantation in children. As it was prepared, the TCRbeta library received unique molecular identifiers. TCRdb recomputed calls from the PCR reads with MiXCR, one row per CDR3 protein. The table includes 250,000 or so distinct CDR3 sequences, 8.2% detected once. Sequenced material: PBMCs, mostly from graft donor cells, taken 180 days after TCRalphabeta/CD19-depleted stem cell transplant. Source of these receptors: a male patient younger than 18 who had a stem cell transplant for acute lymphoblastic leukemia, so the T cells may come from the graft donor.

In the case of this clonotype: One base away lies a much larger clone, so this may be a sequencing read error. The chain combines TRBV28 with TRBJ2-3; D may be TRBD1 (5 bases). This CDR3 is built from 13 residues. From germline, CDR1 is MDHEN and CDR2 SYDVKM. For the CDR3, the DNA is TGTGCCTGCAGTTTAGGGGCCTCAGATACGCAGTATTTT. Amino acids: CACSLGASDTQYF.

Here the CDR3 DNA reads TGTGCCAGCAGTTTCGCCAGGGACTACGAGCAGTACTTC. It yields the protein CASSFARDYEQYF. The rearrangement uses TRBV6-2 or TRBV6-3 and TRBJ2-7, with a tentative D call TRBD1 (5 bases). This CDR3 has 13 residues. V was clipped by 4 bases and J by 3 bases, with 10 bases between them. From germline, CDR1 is MNHEY and CDR2 SVGEGT.

This clonotype was seen repeatedly, ten times or more. This rearrangement joins TRBV29-1 to TRBJ2-7; the match to TRBD1 covers 7 bases. Germline V gives CDR1 SQVTM, CDR2 ANQGSEA. V lost 6 bases, J lost 2 bases, and 7 bases stayed unmatched. The CDR3 spans 13 residues. CDR3 residues: CSVPGQRTYEQYF. CDR3 DNA sequence: TGCAGCGTGCCGGGACAGCGAACCTACGAGCAGTACTTC.

Many counts were recorded for this clonotype. The chain combines TRBV12-3 or TRBV12-4 with TRBJ1-3; no clear D gene. The CDR3 is 13 residues long. With 9 bases removed from V and 0 bases from J, the gap between germline ends came to 9 bases. The chain's CDR3 is CASTLSSGNTIYF. As DNA, the CDR3 is TGTGCCAGTACTTTGAGCTCTGGAAACACCATATATTTT.

V usage is TRBV23-1 and J usage is TRBJ1-1, with TRBD1 as a possible D gene (6 bases). TRBV23-1 is designated an ORF whose function remains uncertain. V gave up 0 bases and J gave up 6 bases, with 14 bases separating them. This CDR3 region has 15 residues. CDR3 bases: TGCGCCAGCAGTCAATCGTACAGGGAGGGTTCTGAAGCTTTCTTT. Protein sequence: CASSQSYREGSEAFF.

This clonotype has at least ten counts. The chain couples TRBV27 to TRBJ2-1; D might be TRBD2 (6 bases). Trimming cost V 11 bases and J 1 base, with 24 bases left between them. The CDR3 has 17 amino acids. Germline V gene sequence: CDR1 MNHEY, CDR2 SMNVEV (reference sequence). The CDR3 bases are TGTGCCCCCAGCAGGTTGACTTGGAGGGCATCCTACAATGAGCAGTTCTTC. This gives the protein CAPSRLTWRASYNEQFF.

This clonotype was recorded many times. The V and J genes are TRBV5-1 and TRBJ2-5; either TRBD1 or TRBD2 may supply D (5 bases each). V was trimmed by 0 bases and J by 5 bases, leaving 11 bases between them. The germline gives CDR1 SGHRS, CDR2 YFSETQ. CDR3 length equals 14 residues. The CDR3 nucleotides are TGCGCCAGCAGCTTGGAGAGGGGCGAGGAGACCCAGTACTTC. This gives the protein CASSLERGEETQYF.

This rearrangement joins TRBV7-9 to TRBJ2-3; D remains unclear. This CDR3 spans 12 amino acids. CDR1 is SEHNR and CDR2 is FQNEAQ in the germline V gene (reference sequence). CDR3 loop: CAGSWSDDTQYF. The CDR3 bases are TGTGCGGGTAGTTGGAGCGACGATACGCAGTATTTT.

The sample holds many counts of this clonotype. The V gene is TRBV4-3, the J gene TRBJ2-5; D not certain. Germline CDR1 is LGHNA and CDR2 is YSLEER. The CDR3 runs 12 residues. With 1 base removed from V and 7 bases from J, the gap between germline ends came to 7 bases. CDR3 residues: CASSQVDGTQYF. Here the CDR3 DNA reads TGCGCCAGCAGCCAAGTCGACGGGACCCAGTACTTC.

V is TRBV23-1 and J is TRBJ2-2; possibly TRBD1 for D (5 bases). TRBV23-1 carries the ORF label, with uncertain function. The CDR3 consists of 16 residues. V lost 3 bases and J 6 bases, leaving 17 bases between the germline ends. The CDR3 spells CASSHPIAGPPGELFF. Written as DNA, the CDR3 is TGCGCCAGCAGTCATCCTATAGCAGGGCCCCCCGGGGAGCTGTTTTTT.

This clonotype showed up many times. The J gene is TRBJ2-3, the V gene TRBV5-6, with TRBD2 as a possible D gene (5 bases). CDR1 and CDR2 (germline): SGHDT, YYEEEE. The V and J ends lost 5 bases and 6 bases respectively, with 13 bases between them. CDR3 size: 13 residues. The CDR3 DNA reads TGTGCCAGCAGTTCTGGTTGGGAGGATACGCAGTATTTT. Translation: CASSSGWEDTQYF.

This clonotype was seen repeatedly, ten times or more. This chain connects TRBV20-1 to TRBJ2-5; 7 bases agree with TRBD1. The CDR3 covers 14 residues. Trimming cost V 2 bases and J 4 bases; bases outside gene matches: 7. Germline V gene data show CDR1 as DFQATT and CDR2 as SNEGSKA (reference sequence). The CDR3 is CSARNAGGVETQYF. The CDR3 DNA is TGCAGTGCTAGAAACGCAGGGGGAGTAGAGACCCAGTACTTC.

As concerns this clonotype: This may be a read error, as it is one base from a much larger clone. The CDR3 is CASSNPGRGSDTKYF. The CDR3, as DNA: TGTGCCAGCAGTAATCCGGGACGGGGGTCGGATACGAAGTATTTT. This chain connects TRBV7-6 to TRBJ2-3, with D possibly matching TRBD2 (6 bases). This CDR3 has 15 residues. Germline CDR1 is SGHVS and CDR2 is FNYEAQ. The full variable domain, in which reference TRBV7-6 and TRBJ2-3 provide the parts outside the CDR3, is GAGVSQSPRYKVTKRGQDVALRCDPISGHVSLYWYRQALGQGPEFLTYFNYEAQQDKSGLPNDRFSAERPEGSISTLTIQRTEQRDSAMYRCASSNPGRGSDTKYFGPGTRLTVL.

This clonotype was observed at least ten times. V usage is TRBV5-1 and J usage is TRBJ2-7; weak D call: TRBD1 (5 bases). The germline V gene has CDR1 SGHRS and CDR2 YFSETQ. V lost 9 bases to trimming and J lost 3 bases, with 16 bases between them. The CDR3 runs 13 residues. As DNA, the CDR3 is TGCGCCACCAGTCCAGACAGAAACTACGAGCAGTACTTC. This translates into CATSPDRNYEQYF.

This clonotype was counted a few times. The genes are TRBV19 and TRBJ2-1; D is possibly TRBD2 (6 bases). The CDR3 contains 16 residues. Germline CDR1 LNHDA, CDR2 SQIVND (reference sequence). V was clipped by 3 bases and J by 6 bases, with 18 bases between them. Written as DNA, the CDR3 is TGTGCCAGTAGTATCGTAGGGACGGGAGTGATCAATGAGCAGTTCTTC. Translating gives CASSIVGTGVINEQFF.

This clonotype was counted ten times or more. This chain uses TRBV2 with TRBJ2-1, with 8 nucleotides matching TRBD2. The germline V gene encodes CDR1 SNHLY and CDR2 FYNNEI. The CDR3 contains 16 residues. V was pared by 5 bases and J by 0 bases, with 6 bases of the junction left unmatched. The CDR3 loop reads CASSPGLGGSYNEQFF. In DNA, the CDR3 is TGTGCCAGCAGTCCGGGACTAGGAGGCTCCTACAATGAGCAGTTCTTC. Using reference TRBV2 and TRBJ2-1 for the parts outside the CDR3, the full variable domain is EPEVTQTPSHQVTQMGQEVILRCVPISNHLYFYWYRQILGQKVEFLVSFYNNEISEKSEIFDDQFSVERPDGSNFTLKIRSTKLEDSAMYFCASSPGLGGSYNEQFFGPGTRLTVL.

This clonotype was seen many times. V is TRBV3-1 and J is TRBJ1-4, with D perhaps TRBD1 (6 bases). Trimming stripped 5 bases from V and 1 base from J, with 17 bases between. Germline V gives CDR1 LGHDT, CDR2 YNNKEL (reference sequence). This CDR3 contains 17 residues. The CDR3 spells CASSLFRQVGTNEKLFF. Written as DNA, the CDR3 is TGTGCCAGCAGCTTATTTCGACAGGTCGGAACTAATGAAAAACTGTTTTTT. Full variable domain (rest looked up from reference TRBV3-1 and TRBJ1-4): DTAVSQTPKYLVTQMGNDKSIKCEQNLGHDTMYWYKQDSKKFLKIMFSYNNKELIINETVPNRFSPKSPDKAHLNLHINSLELGDSAVYFCASSLFRQVGTNEKLFFGSGTQLSVL.

This clonotype was observed at least ten times. V usage is TRBV12-3 or TRBV12-4 and J usage is TRBJ2-7; unclear D gene. The V gene lost 4 bases and the J gene lost 3 bases, with 4 bases spanning the gap. The CDR3 consists of 11 residues. CDR3 amino acids: CASSSDYEQYF. CDR3 nucleotide sequence: TGTGCCAGCAGTTCAGACTACGAGCAGTACTTC.

This clonotype occurred many times. J is TRBJ2-3 and V is TRBV19, with TRBD2 matching 8 bases. The CDR3 runs 14 residues. In germline, CDR1 is LNHDA, CDR2 SQIVND (reference sequence). The V gene end was trimmed by 3 bases and the J gene end by 4 bases; junction bases not matched to a gene: 3. The CDR3 DNA reads TGTGCCAGTAGTATCAGCGGGGGTGCAGATACGCAGTATTTT. Translating it yields CASSISGGADTQYF.

For this clonotype: A much larger clone is a single base away; this may be a read error. The genes are TRBV7-8 and TRBJ2-7; D is uncertain. The germline V gene encodes CDR1 SGHVS and CDR2 FQNEAQ. V was clipped by 3 bases and J by 2 bases, with 14 bases between them. The CDR3 loop spans 15 amino acids. The CDR3 region has the DNA TGTGCCAGCAGCTTCAAGGTAGAGGAGACCTACGAGCAGTACTTC. This sequence encodes CASSFKVEETYEQYF.

Ten or more counts support this clonotype. The rearrangement uses TRBV7-9 and TRBJ2-7; TRBD1 is a possible D gene (6 bases). The CDR3 loop spans 13 amino acids. Trimming removed 2 bases at V and 6 bases at J, with 11 bases between. Germline V CDR1 and CDR2: SEHNR, FQNEAQ (reference sequence). Here the CDR3 DNA reads TGTGCCAGCAGCTTAATCCCAGGGGTCGAGCAGTACTTC. This translates into CASSLIPGVEQYF.

The sample holds a few counts of this clonotype. This chain joins TRBV10-2 and TRBJ2-7; unclear D gene. The germline gives CDR1 WSHSY, CDR2 SAAADI. CDR3 length: 13 residues. V shed 8 bases and J shed 2 bases, with 13 bases lying between them. The CDR3 sequence: CASAQPPTYEQYF. In nucleotides, the CDR3 is TGCGCCAGCGCCCAGCCTCCCACCTACGAGCAGTACTTC.

This clonotype occurred many times. This chain joins TRBV7-8 and TRBJ1-1; D unresolved. Trimming shortened V by 7 bases and J by 0 bases, and 12 bases separated the two germline ends. The CDR3 runs 14 residues. Per germline, CDR1 SGHVS and CDR2 FQNEAQ. CDR3 region: CASKAKFMNTEAFF. The CDR3 bases are TGTGCCAGCAAGGCGAAGTTCATGAACACTGAAGCTTTCTTT.

This clonotype was seen ten or more times. The CDR3 here is CASRLEQGYEQYF. Written as DNA, the CDR3 is TGTGCCAGCAGGCTCGAACAAGGCTACGAGCAGTACTTC. This chain joins TRBV7-9 and TRBJ2-7; D is ambiguous. Trimming took off 6 bases at V and 3 bases at J, with 12 bases between the two ends. CDR1 SEHNR and CDR2 FQNEAQ come from the germline V gene (reference sequence). CDR3 length equals 13 residues.